The 15 T cell receptor beta chains below were found in one sample sequenced in a study of kidney transplant recipient with SARS-CoV-2 infection. MiXCR was run by TCRdb on the reads, yielding one entry per CDR3 protein. The profile shows roughly 230,000 distinct CDR3 sequences, 29% of them singletons. Specimen: a blood sample, collected at baseline and between days 110 and 120 from a kidney transplant recipient. Every receptor here comes from a male patient between 25 and 39 years old who had COVID-19 and was a kidney transplant recipient. T cells may partly derive from the graft donor.

Details on this clonotype: This clone may be a read error of a much larger clone one base away. The rearrangement links TRBV7-9 to TRBJ2-2; D may match TRBD1 or TRBD2 (5 bases each). The CDR3 sequence is 18 residues long. The germline V gene has CDR1 SEHNR and CDR2 FQNEAQ (reference sequence). V was shortened by 2 bases and J by 2 bases, with 18 bases between the two germline ends. The CDR3 loop is CASSLIALGASNTGELFF. The CDR3 nucleotides read TGTGCCAGCAGCTTAATAGCACTCGGGGCTTCTAACACCGGGGAGCTGTTTTTT.

Details on this clonotype: Just one base apart from a much larger clone, this may be a read error. The chain employs TRBV7-9 and TRBJ1-1; 9 bases match TRBD1. The CDR3 totals 15 residues. Germline assignment: CDR1 SEHNR and CDR2 FQNEAQ (reference sequence). J lost 3 bases, V lost 6 bases, and 8 bases had no gene match. The CDR3 DNA is TGTGCCAGCAGATTCACAGGGGGCTCTGACACTGAAGCTTTCTTT. Protein: CASRFTGGSDTEAFF. The entire variable domain, with the rest obtained from reference TRBV7-9 and TRBJ1-1, is as follows: DTGVSQNPRHKITKRGQNVTFRCDPISEHNRLYWYRQTLGQGPEFLTYFQNEAQLEKSRLLSDRFSAERPKGSFSTLEIQRTEQGDSAMYLCASRFTGGSDTEAFFGQGTRLTVV.

This clonotype was detected ten times or more. The chain has TRBV11-2 and TRBJ1-4, with D tentatively TRBD1 (6 bases). V lost 3 bases, J lost 3 bases, and 8 bases lay in between. The CDR3 is 14 amino acids. Germline lookup yields CDR1 SGHAT and CDR2 FQNNGV. The DNA of the CDR3 is TGTGCCAGCAGCTTCAGGGGTGCTAATGAAAAACTGTTTTTT. It yields the protein CASSFRGANEKLFF.

Worth noting for this clonotype: Given a much more abundant clone one base away, this may be a read error. The chain recombines TRBV24-1 with TRBJ1-2; D is undetermined. V gave up 6 bases and J gave up 4 bases, with 23 bases separating them. The germline V gene encodes CDR1 KGHDR and CDR2 SFDVKD. CDR3 size: 17 residues. The CDR3 sequence: CATSQGPSTRKTYGYTF. The CDR3 DNA follows: TGTGCCACCAGTCAAGGCCCTAGTACCAGAAAGACCTATGGCTACACCTTC.

This clonotype is medium-sized by share. This chain links TRBV7-9 with TRBJ1-1; 10 bases align to TRBD1. The CDR3 has 16 residues. Germline CDR1 reads SEHNR; CDR2 reads FQNEAQ (reference sequence). The junction had 9 bases not matched to a gene; V was cut back by 3 bases and J by 5 bases. The CDR3 here is CASSFHRQGARTEAFF. The DNA of the CDR3 is TGTGCCAGCAGCTTTCATAGACAGGGGGCAAGGACTGAAGCTTTCTTT.

As regards this clonotype: This may come from a read error, since a much larger clone is one base off. This chain links TRBV6-5 with TRBJ1-4; 8 bases are shared with TRBD1. Germline assignment: CDR1 MNHEY and CDR2 SVGAGI. This CDR3 contains 15 residues. With V trimmed by 6 bases and J by 5 bases, 8 bases remained unmatched. The CDR3 nucleotides read TGTGCCAGCAGAGACCAACAGGGGGTAAATGAAAAACTGTTTTTT. As protein: CASRDQQGVNEKLFF.

Details on this clonotype: One end of the junction varies from germline; a read error may be responsible. The chain is built from TRBV27 and TRBJ2-1, with 9 bases that match TRBD2. CDR1 MNHEY and CDR2 SMNVEV come from the germline V gene (reference sequence). This CDR3 has 17 residues. CDR3 nucleotide sequence: TGTGCCAACAGTCTCCCCCGCTGGCGGGAGGGCTCGGATGAGCAGTTCTTC. Its protein product is CANSLPRWREGSDEQFF.

As concerns this clonotype: A much larger clone lies a single base off, so this may be a read error. The V call is TRBV6-8, the J call TRBJ2-7; D possibly corresponds to TRBD1 (6 bases). This CDR3 has 12 amino acids. In germline, CDR1 is MNHGY, CDR2 SAAAGT. The CDR3 is CASGNRAHEQHF. CDR3 bases: TGTGCCAGCGGAAACAGGGCCCACGAGCAGCACTTC.

The chain combines TRBV7-9 with TRBJ2-2; 11 bases line up with TRBD1. This CDR3 has 18 amino acids. Germline CDR1 SEHNR, CDR2 FQNEAQ (reference sequence). V was pared by 6 bases and J by 4 bases, with 13 bases of the junction left unmatched. This chain's CDR3 is CASRPPSGTGGSTGELFF. In nucleotides, the CDR3 is TGTGCCAGCAGACCTCCCTCCGGGACAGGGGGTTCCACCGGGGAGCTGTTTTTT. Complete variable domain (other parts from reference TRBV7-9 and TRBJ2-2): DTGVSQNPRHKITKRGQNVTFRCDPISEHNRLYWYRQTLGQGPEFLTYFQNEAQLEKSRLLSDRFSAERPKGSFSTLEIQRTEQGDSAMYLCASRPPSGTGGSTGELFFGEGSRLTVL.

Concerning this clonotype: A much larger clone is a single base away; this may be a read error. The rearrangement links TRBV15 to TRBJ2-7, with unresolved D. The CDR3 runs to 13 residues. Germline CDR1 reads LNHNV; CDR2 reads YYDKDF (reference sequence). CDR3 region: CATSSPDAYEQCF. CDR3 coding DNA: TGTGCCACCAGCAGTCCCGATGCCTACGAGCAGTGCTTC.

This clonotype has only one observation. A much larger clone differs from this one at a single base, so this may be a read error. The chain couples TRBV2 to TRBJ1-6, with D possibly TRBD1 on 5 matching bases. Germline loops: CDR1 SNHLY, CDR2 FYNNEI. The CDR3 runs to 15 residues. The CDR3 DNA reads TGTGTCAGCAGGGCCCCGACAGCCTATAATTCACCCCTCCACTTT. This translates into CVSRAPTAYNSPLHF.

This clonotype was found many times. The V call is TRBV20-1, the J call TRBJ2-7; 7 positions match TRBD1. With V trimmed by 0 bases and J by 0 bases, 5 bases remained unmatched. This CDR3 is built from 15 residues. Germline V CDR1 and CDR2: DFQATT, SNEGSKA (reference sequence). Here the CDR3 reads CSARDQGVSSYEQYF. The CDR3 DNA follows: TGCAGTGCTAGAGATCAGGGGGTTAGCTCCTACGAGCAGTACTTC.

A word on this clonotype: This could be a read error, since a much larger clone is one nucleotide away. This CDR3 is CASSETGAGGEKLFF. The CDR3 DNA reads as TGTGCCAGCAGTGAAACCGGGGCAGGGGGCGAAAAACTGTTTTTT. This rearrangement joins TRBV12-3 or TRBV12-4 to TRBJ1-4; 8 bases agree with TRBD1. Germline trimming cut 5 bases from V and 8 bases from J; bases unmatched to any gene: 10. The CDR3 runs 15 residues.

This clonotype has at least ten counts. This CDR3 reads CASRMRQGEQYF. In DNA, the CDR3 is TGTGCCAGCAGAATGAGACAGGGCGAGCAGTACTTC. V gene TRBV6-6 combines with J gene TRBJ2-7; 7 bases agree with TRBD1. J was trimmed by 6 bases and V by 6 bases; bases with no gene match: 5. This CDR3 is 12 amino acids long. Germline CDR1 is MNHNY and CDR2 is SVGAGI (reference sequence).

This clonotype was counted a few times. The chain uses TRBV10-1 and TRBJ1-2; D gene ambiguous. The CDR3 extends over 17 amino acids. The germline CDR1 and CDR2 sequences are WNHNN and SYGVQD (reference sequence). V was pared by 5 bases and J by 4 bases, with 23 bases between. The CDR3 is CASSKYTRSRKTYGYTF. CDR3 coding DNA: TGCGCCAGCAGTAAATACACAAGATCGCGAAAGACCTATGGCTACACCTTC.